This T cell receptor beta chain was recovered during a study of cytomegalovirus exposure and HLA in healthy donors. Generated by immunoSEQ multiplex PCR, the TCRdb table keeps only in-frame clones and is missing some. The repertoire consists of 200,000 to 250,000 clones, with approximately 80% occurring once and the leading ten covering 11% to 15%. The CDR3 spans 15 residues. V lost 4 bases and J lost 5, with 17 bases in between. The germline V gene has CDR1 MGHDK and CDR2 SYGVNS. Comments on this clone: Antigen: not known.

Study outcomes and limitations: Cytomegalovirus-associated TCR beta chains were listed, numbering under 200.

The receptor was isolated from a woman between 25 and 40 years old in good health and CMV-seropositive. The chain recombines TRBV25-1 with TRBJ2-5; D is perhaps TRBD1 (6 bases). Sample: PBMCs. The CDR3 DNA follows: TGTGCCAGCAGTGGGGGACGAGGGGGATCGGAGACCCAGTACTTC. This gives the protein CASSGGRGGSETQYF.